The source of this TCR beta chain is a study of T-cell reconstitution after alpha-beta-depleted transplantation in children. Points from the study as a whole: The authors attributed T-cell counts and diversity one year after transplant mostly to newly produced T cells.

Comment on this clonotype: No antigen is known for it. The CDR3 end shows no conserved phenylalanine or tryptophan, and so a read error is likely.

Unique molecular identifiers were used in preparing the TCRbeta library. Each CDR3 protein is one row after TCRdb ran MiXCR on the PCR reads. Among approximately 300,000 distinct CDR3 sequences, almost 8% were seen once, and the ten largest hold about 9.3%. The CDR3 is 12 amino acids. From germline, CDR1 is SNHLY and CDR2 FYNNEI. With 4 bases removed from V and 1 base from J, the gap between germline ends came to 5 bases. This TCR derives from a female patient aged 2 to 10 who had a stem cell transplant for Fanconi anemia, so the T cells may come from the graft donor. The sample was peripheral blood, taken 360 days after TCRalphabeta/CD19-depleted stem cell transplant. The chain links TRBV2 to TRBJ2-7; D may be TRBD1 (5 bases). CDR3 DNA: TGTGCCAGCAGTGGGACATCCTACGAGCAGTACTGC. It encodes CASSGTSYEQYC.